These 21 T cell receptor beta chains originate from one sample sequenced in a study of blood T cell repertoires in COVID-19. The repertoire was sequenced with immunoSEQ multiplex PCR; TCRdb's copy has only in-frame clones and lacks some. The sample contains a few hundred thousand clones, 75% to 90% of which appear only once. The sample was PBMCs or T cells enriched from blood (not recorded which). Every receptor here comes from a woman in her forties or fifties who had recovered from COVID-19.

The V gene is TRBV7-9, the J gene TRBJ1-2; D is uncertain. Germline V gene sequence: CDR1 SEHNR, CDR2 FQNEAQ (reference sequence). V was clipped by 5 bases and J by 4 bases, with 8 bases between them. The CDR3 is 12 amino acids. The CDR3 is CASSRDRYGYTF. CDR3 in DNA: TGTGCCAGCAGCCGCGATCGCTATGGCTACACCTTC.

The chain joins TRBV29-1 to TRBJ1-1, with TRBD1 identical over 8 bases. Germline CDR1 SQVTM, CDR2 ANQGSEA. The CDR3 covers 12 residues. Unmatched junction bases numbered 2, after V lost 7 bases and J lost 1 base. CDR3 bases: TGCAGCGGCACAGGGGGGAACACTGAAGCTTTCTTT. This translates into CSGTGGNTEAFF.

The chain recombines TRBV7-2 with TRBJ1-1; D ambiguous. Trimming removed 1 base at V and 3 bases at J, with 12 bases between. Looked up from germline, CDR1 is SGHTA and CDR2 is FQGNSA. The length of the CDR3 is 15 residues. The CDR3 protein is CASSLVSRLDTEAFF. CDR3 coding DNA: TGTGCCAGCAGCTTAGTAAGCCGTCTGGACACTGAAGCTTTCTTT.

CDR3 sequence (DNA): TGTGCTTGGTCAGGGGGCCCCCTGAACACTGAAGCTTTCTTT. It codes for CAWSGGPLNTEAFF. V and J are TRBV28 and TRBJ1-1; 8 positions match TRBD1. Germline CDR1 reads MDHEN; CDR2 reads SYDVKM. This CDR3 is built from 14 residues.

This clone was observed a few times. The chain has TRBV19 and TRBJ2-1, with D maybe TRBD2 (5 bases). In germline, CDR1 is LNHDA, CDR2 SQIVND (reference sequence). Trimming shortened V by 5 bases and J by 7 bases, and 9 bases separated the two germline ends. The CDR3 is made up of 12 amino acids. DNA for the CDR3: TGTGCCAGTAGTGGACTGCTAAATGAGCAGTTCTTC. It translates to CASSGLLNEQFF.

The chain uses TRBV6-2 or TRBV6-3 and TRBJ1-2, with TRBD1 as a possible D gene (6 bases). Trimming pared 5 bases from V and 8 bases from J, leaving 21 bases between. The CDR3 spans 15 residues. CDR1 is MNHEY, CDR2 SVGEGT, per germline. CDR3 bases: TGTGCCAGCAGTCTCCCCGGGCCAGGGGTGCTAGGCTACACCTTC. It translates to CASSLPGPGVLGYTF.

The chain carries TRBV6-5 and TRBJ2-2; D ambiguous. Germline values: CDR1 MNHEY, CDR2 SVGAGI. The CDR3 has 14 amino acids. Trimming shortened V by 3 bases and J by 6 bases, and 11 bases separated the two germline ends. The CDR3 reads CASSYSGLAGELFF. The CDR3 DNA is TGTGCCAGCAGTTATTCGGGTTTGGCCGGGGAGCTGTTTTTT.

This clone was counted between two and nine times. CDR3 region: CSGATQGPEAFF. Here the CDR3 DNA reads TGCAGCGGCGCCACACAGGGGCCTGAAGCTTTCTTT. This chain uses TRBV29-1 with TRBJ1-1; 7 bases are shared with TRBD1. Germline V lookup: CDR1 SQVTM, CDR2 ANQGSEA. J gave up 6 bases and V 7 bases, and 8 bases lay outside the gene matches. This CDR3 comprises 12 residues.

The chain combines TRBV28 with TRBJ2-7; 8 bases agree with TRBD2. This CDR3 spans 15 amino acids. The V gene end was trimmed by 4 bases and the J gene end by 0 bases; junction bases not matched to a gene: 5. The germline CDR1 and CDR2 sequences are MDHEN and SYDVKM. In DNA form, the CDR3 reads TGTGCCAGCAGTTCGGGTAGCGGGGACTCCTACGAGCAGTACTTC. Translated: CASSSGSGDSYEQYF.

The chain is built from TRBV7-3 and TRBJ2-2; 8 nucleotides agree with TRBD1. This CDR3 contains 14 residues. The junction had 2 bases not matched to a gene; V was cut back by 4 bases and J by 4 bases. Germline V CDR1 and CDR2: SGHTA, FQGTGA. The CDR3 reads CASSYDRGTGELFF. CDR3 nucleotides: TGTGCCAGCAGCTATGACAGGGGCACCGGGGAGCTGTTTTTT.

The chain couples TRBV27 to TRBJ2-1, with TRBD1 matching over 7 bases. CDR1 is MNHEY, CDR2 SMNVEV, per germline (reference sequence). This CDR3 comprises 14 residues. With V trimmed by 7 bases and J by 5 bases, 8 bases remained unmatched. CDR3 sequence reads: CASKGTARNNEQFF. The DNA for the CDR3 is TGTGCCAGCAAAGGGACAGCACGTAACAATGAGCAGTTCTTC.

V is TRBV12-5 and J is TRBJ2-2, with D unresolved. The CDR3 length is 12 residues. Trimming pared 6 bases from V and 6 bases from J, leaving 8 bases between. Germline V CDR1 and CDR2: LGHNT, FRNRAP. The CDR3 DNA sequence: TGTGCTAGTGGCCCCCGTCCCGGGGAGCTGTTTTTT. Protein sequence: CASGPRPGELFF. Based on the CDR3 plus reference TRBV12-5 and TRBJ2-2, the full variable domain is DARVTQTPRHKVTEMGQEVTMRCQPILGHNTVFWYRQTMMQGLELLAYFRNRAPLDDSGMPKDRFSAEMPDATLATLKIQPSEPRDSAVYFCASGPRPGELFFGEGSRLTVL.

This chain links TRBV10-2 with TRBJ2-2, with TRBD1 matching 7 bases. The germline gives CDR1 WSHSY, CDR2 SAAADI. CDR3 length: 14 amino acids. Germline trimming cut 11 bases from V and 2 bases from J; bases unmatched to any gene: 8. The DNA of the CDR3 is TGCGCCGGACGCGGACAGGCAAACACCGGGGAGCTGTTTTTT. Amino acids: CAGRGQANTGELFF.

V is TRBV5-4 and J is TRBJ2-5, with 14 bases that match TRBD2. Per the germline V gene, CDR1 is SGHNT and CDR2 is YYREEE (reference sequence). This CDR3 is built from 16 residues. The V segment lost 0 bases and the J segment 5 bases; nucleotides outside the gene matches: 3. In DNA form, the CDR3 reads TGTGCCAGCAGCTTGGGGGGACTAGCGGGAGTGGAGACCCAGTACTTC. Translated: CASSLGGLAGVETQYF. The whole variable domain, filled in from reference TRBV5-4 and TRBJ2-5, reads ETGVTQSPTHLIKTRGQQVTLRCSSQSGHNTVSWYQQALGQGPQFIFQYYREEENGRGNFPPRFSGLQFPNYSSELNVNALELDDSALYLCASSLGGLAGVETQYFGPGTRLLVL.

This CDR3 reads CAWRNVRGGEKLFF. DNA of the CDR3: TGTGCCTGGAGAAATGTGCGGGGGGGAGAAAAACTGTTTTTT. The chain links TRBV30 to TRBJ1-4, with a weak D call TRBD1 (5 bases). Trimming cost V 3 bases and J 8 bases, with 16 bases left between them. The CDR3 sequence is 14 residues long. The germline gives CDR1 GTSNPN, CDR2 SVGIG (reference sequence).

A few counts support this clone. The chain employs TRBV25-1 and TRBJ1-2; 8 bases agree with TRBD1. The germline gives CDR1 MGHDK, CDR2 SYGVNS. The length of the CDR3 is 14 residues. The V segment lost 5 bases and the J segment 8 bases; nucleotides outside the gene matches: 10. CDR3 DNA: TGTGCCAGCAGTATCACAGGGGGAGCGGGGGGCTACACCTTC. Translation: CASSITGGAGGYTF.

This clone came up a few times. The rearrangement joins TRBV10-3 to TRBJ2-7; TRBD1 matches 8 bases. Germline V gives CDR1 ENHRY, CDR2 SYGVKD. The CDR3 contains 13 residues. V lost 5 bases, J lost 5 bases, and 5 bases stayed unmatched. The CDR3 nucleotides are TGTGCCATCAGTTCCAGGGGGCAGGACGAGCAGTACTTC. Protein product: CAISSRGQDEQYF.

This clone is a singleton in its sample. J is TRBJ1-1 and V is TRBV7-2; 7 bases are shared with TRBD1. V shed 6 bases and J 6 bases; nucleotides not matched to a gene: 4. There are 12 residues in the CDR3. Germline assignment: CDR1 SGHTA and CDR2 FQGNSA. This chain's CDR3 is CASSRDRAEAFF. CDR3 bases: TGTGCCAGCAGTAGAGACAGGGCTGAAGCTTTCTTT.

This sequence joins TRBV5-5 and TRBJ1-4; the match to TRBD1 covers 8 bases. The CDR3 length is 16 residues. J lost 3 bases, V lost 4 bases, and 8 bases had no gene match. Germline-derived CDR1 and CDR2 are SGHKS and YYEKEE (reference sequence). CDR3 DNA sequence: TGTGCCAGCAGCCCGGCAGGGGGCGCGGCTAATGAAAAACTGTTTTTT. Protein product: CASSPAGGAANEKLFF.

The gene calls are TRBV9 and TRBJ2-7, with TRBD1 matching over 7 bases. V trimming: 4 bases; J trimming: 9 bases; junction bases outside the gene matches: 16. The CDR3 is 15 residues long. Germline lookup yields CDR1 SGDLS and CDR2 YYNGEE. CDR3 DNA sequence: TGTGCCAGCAGCCTTGAAGCTGGGACAGCTTGGGGGCAGTACTTC. It codes for CASSLEAGTAWGQYF.

J is TRBJ2-3 and V is TRBV6-1; the match to TRBD2 covers 12 bases. Trimming cost V 4 bases and J 2 bases; bases outside gene matches: 4. The germline gives CDR1 MNHNS, CDR2 SASEGT. The CDR3 sequence is 16 residues long. The CDR3 here is CASSATSGGNTDTQYF. CDR3 nucleotides: TGTGCCAGCAGTGCGACTAGCGGGGGCAACACAGATACGCAGTATTTT.